This TCR beta chain derives from a study of Ad26.COV2.S vaccination and SARS-CoV-2 variants. Turning to the study itself: Administration of Ad26.COV2.S was intramuscular, either once or twice 56 days apart.

This sample's treatment: around 19 received Ad26.COV2.S at low or high dose, single or two shots; 5 received placebo; per-sample allocation not given. Samples came from day 63 after the first vaccine or placebo injection. The table came from immunoSEQ multiplex PCR; TCRdb's copy has only in-frame clones and leaves some out. The sample shows a few hundred thousand clones, 75% to 95% of them seen only once. The V gene lost 8 bases and the J gene lost 8 bases, with 21 bases spanning the gap. The CDR3 has 14 residues. Germline CDR1 is MDHEN and CDR2 is SYDVKM. The chain recombines TRBV28 with TRBJ1-2; TRBD1 might be the D (6 bases). The TCR was taken from a person between 18 and 65 years old who received the Ad26.COV2.S COVID-19 vaccine or a placebo. The sample consisted of peripheral blood, taken in a trial of Ad26.COV2.S vaccine versus placebo. CDR3 DNA sequence: TGTGCCAGCCGCTTCGGGGGCGCCCTCAGGGGCTACACCTTC. Translated: CASRFGGALRGYTF.